This TCR beta chain was sequenced during a study of preoperative IRX-2 immunotherapy in early breast cancer (dated by TCRdb to the late 2010s). On this clone: Its antigen specificity is not known. Within one base of it there is no much larger clone, and no base qualities were kept.

The germline V gene specifies MNHGY as CDR1 and SAAAGT as CDR2. CDR3 length: 15 amino acids, cysteine to phenylalanine. Of all the DNA, just the CDR3 is kept, 45 bases in frame from base 1. Ends trimmed: V by 7 bases, J by 4 bases; bases unmatched to a gene: 5. The method behind the library was the immunoSEQ multiplex PCR assay. TCRdb stores this immuneACCESS table with in-frame sequences only. Part of the clones is absent; in the studies checked, under half of the shortfall reflects unresolved V genes, and no reason is known for the rest. The sample has 1,500 to 2,000 clones on record, roughly 75% of them singletons. The ten top clones hold about 10% of the sample. In the paper's terms, the treatment or condition label means: preoperative locoregional IRX-2 cytokine immunotherapy. The samples were obtained from a phase Ib study that tested preoperative, locoregional IRX-2 cytokine immunotherapy designed to prime immune responses. Before surgery, IRX-2 was given to the donors, who were patients with early-stage breast cancer.

The specimen was tumor tissue, collected after IRX-2 immunotherapy. The clonotype was recovered from a human donor with breast cancer. Recombination connected TRBV6-8 to TRBJ1-6, with TRBD1 matching 9 junction bases. The DNA is TGTGCCAGCAATAGACAGGGGGAATATAATTCACCCCTCCACTTT. It codes for CASNRQGEYNSPLHF.